These T cell receptor beta chains were read from a single sample in a study of cytomegalovirus exposure and HLA in healthy donors. Using immunoSEQ multiplex PCR, the repertoire was profiled, and TCRdb retains in-frame clones only, with some absent. The sample comprises about 170,000 clones, about 88% of which are singletons, and around 2.1% rests with the top ten. The sequenced sample consisted of PBMCs. These TCRs come from a woman aged 18-29 years in good health and CMV-seronegative. CDR3s include the opening cysteine and the closing phenylalanine or tryptophan. Each record gives: clone size, D gene, V gene, J gene, CDR3 protein, CDR3 DNA. D genes are given only for firm matches. Size is omitted from some rows. Given values are once, few, many or a class for expanded clones.

clone_size: -
d_call: -
v_call: TRBV10-3
j_call: TRBJ1-5
cdr3_aa: CAISGTRVRGNQPQHF
cdr3_nt: TGTGCCATCAGTGGGACCAGGGTAAGGGGGAATCAGCCCCAGCATTTT

clone_size: -
d_call: -
v_call: TRBV4-1
j_call: TRBJ1-2
cdr3_aa: CASSQGTDRYTF
cdr3_nt: TGCGCCAGCAGCCAAGGGACAGACCGCTACACCTTC

clone_size: -
d_call: -
v_call: TRBV2
j_call: TRBJ2-7
cdr3_aa: CASSFTYEQYF
cdr3_nt: TGTGCCAGCAGTTTTACCTACGAGCAGTACTTC

clone_size: -
d_call: -
v_call: TRBV27
j_call: TRBJ2-7
cdr3_aa: CASSPRIGREYEQYF
cdr3_nt: TGTGCCAGCAGTCCCCGGATAGGGAGAGAATACGAGCAGTACTTC

clone_size: once
d_call: -
v_call: TRBV14
j_call: TRBJ2-7
cdr3_aa: CASSPTEPAGSSYEQYF
cdr3_nt: TGTGCCAGCAGCCCTACCGAACCGGCGGGGAGCTCCTACGAGCAGTACTTC

clone_size: once
d_call: -
v_call: TRBV19
j_call: TRBJ1-1
cdr3_aa: CASFSWEGPSEAFF
cdr3_nt: TGTGCCAGCTTCTCTTGGGAGGGACCTTCTGAAGCTTTCTTT

clone_size: -
d_call: -
v_call: TRBV6-5
j_call: TRBJ2-3
cdr3_aa: CASTDTGPDTQYF
cdr3_nt: TGTGCCAGCACCGACACAGGGCCAGATACGCAGTATTTT

clone_size: -
d_call: -
v_call: TRBV27
j_call: TRBJ1-1
cdr3_aa: CASSLFLPVNTEAFF
cdr3_nt: TGTGCCAGCAGTTTATTCCTCCCGGTGAACACTGAAGCTTTCTTT

clone_size: once
d_call: -
v_call: TRBV15
j_call: TRBJ1-2
cdr3_aa: CATSRGGLRTDGYTF
cdr3_nt: TGTGCCACCAGCCGGGGGGGACTCCGGACAGATGGCTACACCTTC

clone_size: -
d_call: TRBD2
v_call: TRBV7-6
j_call: TRBJ2-3
cdr3_aa: CASSLGPRGGDTDTQYF
cdr3_nt: TGTGCCAGCAGCTTAGGGCCGCGGGGGGGAGACACAGATACGCAGTATTTT

clone_size: -
d_call: -
v_call: TRBV6-1
j_call: TRBJ1-3
cdr3_aa: CASSEGQTSGNTIYF
cdr3_nt: TGTGCCAGCAGCGAAGGACAGACCTCTGGAAACACCATATATTTT

clone_size: once
d_call: TRBD2
v_call: TRBV9
j_call: TRBJ2-3
cdr3_aa: CASSVTSGRAGTDTQYF
cdr3_nt: TGTGCCAGCAGCGTGACTAGCGGGAGGGCGGGCACAGATACGCAGTATTTT

clone_size: -
d_call: -
v_call: TRBV9
j_call: TRBJ1-4
cdr3_aa: CASSVESGDEKLFF
cdr3_nt: TGTGCCAGCAGCGTAGAATCCGGGGATGAAAAACTGTTTTTT

clone_size: -
d_call: -
v_call: TRBV19
j_call: TRBJ2-5
cdr3_aa: CASSIRGALETQYF
cdr3_nt: TGTGCCAGTAGTATTCGGGGGGCGTTAGAGACCCAGTACTTC

clone_size: -
d_call: TRBD2
v_call: TRBV30
j_call: TRBJ2-4
cdr3_aa: CVGGAENIQYF
cdr3_nt: TGTGTCGGGGGGGCTGAAAACATTCAGTACTTC

clone_size: -
d_call: -
v_call: TRBV7-2
j_call: TRBJ1-2
cdr3_aa: CASSSVGAAGGGYTF
cdr3_nt: TGTGCCAGCAGCTCCGTAGGTGCCGCGGGGGGAGGCTACACCTTC

clone_size: -
d_call: TRBD2
v_call: TRBV7-2
j_call: TRBJ2-7
cdr3_aa: CASSLDATSGVSYEQYF
cdr3_nt: TGTGCCAGCAGCTTAGACGCGACTAGCGGGGTCTCCTACGAGCAGTACTTC

clone_size: many
d_call: -
v_call: TRBV19
j_call: TRBJ1-1
cdr3_aa: CASLRGYTEAFF
cdr3_nt: TGTGCCTCCTTAAGGGGTTACACTGAAGCTTTCTTT

clone_size: -
d_call: -
v_call: TRBV2
j_call: TRBJ2-1
cdr3_aa: CASLPGLTEQFF
cdr3_nt: TGTGCCAGCTTACCGGGACTTACAGAGCAGTTCTTC

clone_size: once
d_call: TRBD2
v_call: TRBV13
j_call: TRBJ2-1
cdr3_aa: CASSLGGRAEQFF
cdr3_nt: TGTGCCAGCAGCTTAGGCGGGAGGGCCGAGCAGTTCTTC

clone_size: -
d_call: TRBD1
v_call: TRBV5-1
j_call: TRBJ2-1
cdr3_aa: CASSFRDRDNEQFF
cdr3_nt: TGCGCCAGCAGCTTCAGGGACAGGGACAATGAGCAGTTCTTC

clone_size: -
d_call: -
v_call: TRBV27
j_call: TRBJ1-5
cdr3_aa: CASSLQGWSSNQPQHF
cdr3_nt: TGTGCCAGCAGTCTCCAGGGATGGTCTAGCAATCAGCCCCAGCATTTT

clone_size: -
d_call: TRBD1
v_call: TRBV10-1
j_call: TRBJ2-7
cdr3_aa: CASATGTARVEEQYF
cdr3_nt: TGCGCCAGTGCTACCGGGACAGCGAGGGTTGAAGAGCAGTACTTC

clone_size: -
d_call: -
v_call: TRBV15
j_call: TRBJ1-2
cdr3_aa: CATSRALNNHGYTF
cdr3_nt: TGTGCCACCAGCAGGGCTCTTAATAATCATGGCTACACCTTC

clone_size: once
d_call: TRBD1
v_call: TRBV18
j_call: TRBJ2-7
cdr3_aa: CASSHGTGSAGSHEQYF
cdr3_nt: TGTGCCAGCTCCCACGGGACAGGGAGTGCGGGGTCCCACGAGCAGTACTTC

clone_size: -
d_call: TRBD2
v_call: TRBV4-1
j_call: TRBJ2-3
cdr3_aa: CASSQVRLAGVDTQYF
cdr3_nt: TGCGCCAGCAGCCAAGTACGACTAGCGGGGGTAGATACGCAGTATTTT

clone_size: -
d_call: TRBD2
v_call: TRBV5-6
j_call: TRBJ2-1
cdr3_aa: CASSYELLAGLYNEQFF
cdr3_nt: TGTGCCAGCAGCTATGAGCTACTAGCGGGGCTCTACAATGAGCAGTTCTTC

clone_size: few
d_call: TRBD1
v_call: TRBV6-6
j_call: TRBJ1-4
cdr3_aa: CASSSSRDSRFLF
cdr3_nt: TGTGCCAGCAGTTCATCGCGGGACAGTCGATTTCTTTTT

clone_size: -
d_call: -
v_call: TRBV18
j_call: TRBJ1-1
cdr3_aa: CASSPRGAAEAFF
cdr3_nt: TGTGCCAGCTCACCTCGTGGGGCCGCTGAAGCTTTCTTT

clone_size: -
d_call: TRBD1
v_call: TRBV18
j_call: TRBJ1-1
cdr3_aa: CASSRARTGSEKAFF
cdr3_nt: TGTGCCAGCTCGCGGGCAAGGACAGGGTCCGAGAAAGCTTTCTTT

clone_size: -
d_call: -
v_call: TRBV18
j_call: TRBJ1-1
cdr3_aa: CASSSTGNTEAFF
cdr3_nt: TGTGCCAGCTCATCGACAGGGAACACTGAAGCTTTCTTT

clone_size: -
d_call: -
v_call: TRBV27
j_call: TRBJ1-1
cdr3_aa: CASSLGLLNTEAFF
cdr3_nt: TGTGCCAGCAGTTTGGGACTCCTGAACACTGAAGCTTTCTTT

clone_size: -
d_call: TRBD1
v_call: TRBV27
j_call: TRBJ2-7
cdr3_aa: CASSPTLGTGPYEQYF
cdr3_nt: TGTGCCAGCAGTCCGACCTTGGGGACAGGGCCTTACGAGCAGTACTTC

clone_size: once
d_call: -
v_call: TRBV10-3
j_call: TRBJ1-1
cdr3_aa: CAIKGPGGVAEAFF
cdr3_nt: TGTGCCATCAAGGGGCCCGGCGGCGTGGCTGAAGCTTTCTTT

clone_size: -
d_call: -
v_call: TRBV5-1
j_call: TRBJ2-7
cdr3_aa: CASRATGYEQYF
cdr3_nt: TGCGCCAGCAGGGCTACAGGGTACGAGCAGTACTTC

clone_size: once
d_call: -
v_call: TRBV7-9
j_call: TRBJ1-1
cdr3_aa: CASSLGVTDMNTEAFF
cdr3_nt: TGTGCCAGCAGCTTAGGAGTGACAGACATGAACACTGAAGCTTTCTTT

clone_size: -
d_call: TRBD2
v_call: TRBV2
j_call: TRBJ2-1
cdr3_aa: CASSLDSSGGANNEQFF
cdr3_nt: TGTGCCAGCAGCTTAGATTCTAGCGGGGGGGCAAACAATGAGCAGTTCTTC

clone_size: -
d_call: -
v_call: TRBV18
j_call: TRBJ2-2
cdr3_aa: CASSPTGPSNTGELFF
cdr3_nt: TGTGCCAGCTCACCTACAGGACCCTCGAACACCGGGGAGCTGTTTTTT

clone_size: once
d_call: TRBD2
v_call: TRBV11-3
j_call: TRBJ2-2
cdr3_aa: CASSPVRGVRAGELFF
cdr3_nt: TGTGCCAGCAGCCCGGTGCGGGGGGTTAGAGCCGGGGAGCTGTTTTTT

clone_size: -
d_call: TRBD1
v_call: TRBV2
j_call: TRBJ1-1
cdr3_aa: CAGKGAQGTEAFF
cdr3_nt: TGTGCCGGCAAGGGGGCGCAGGGTACTGAAGCTTTCTTT

clone_size: -
d_call: -
v_call: TRBV30
j_call: TRBJ1-2
cdr3_aa: CAWGRDNGYGYTF
cdr3_nt: TGTGCCTGGGGCCGGGACAACGGCTATGGCTACACCTTC

clone_size: -
d_call: TRBD2
v_call: TRBV12-5
j_call: TRBJ2-2
cdr3_aa: CASGLPGLAGQTNTGELFF
cdr3_nt: TGTGCTAGTGGTCTACCGGGACTAGCGGGGCAAACGAACACCGGGGAGCTGTTTTTT

clone_size: -
d_call: -
v_call: TRBV11-3
j_call: TRBJ1-3
cdr3_aa: CASSLQGSGNTIYF
cdr3_nt: TGTGCCAGCAGCTTACAGGGATCTGGAAACACCATATATTTT

clone_size: -
d_call: -
v_call: TRBV10-3
j_call: TRBJ1-4
cdr3_aa: CAISAGHINEKLFF
cdr3_nt: TGTGCCATCAGTGCAGGGCACATAAATGAAAAACTGTTTTTT

clone_size: -
d_call: -
v_call: TRBV6-5
j_call: TRBJ2-3
cdr3_aa: CASSYSSGSTDTQYF
cdr3_nt: TGTGCCAGCAGTTACTCAAGCGGGAGCACAGATACGCAGTATTTT

clone_size: -
d_call: -
v_call: TRBV30
j_call: TRBJ1-1
cdr3_aa: CAWELVGGTEAFF
cdr3_nt: TGTGCCTGGGAGCTCGTAGGGGGCACTGAAGCTTTCTTT

clone_size: -
d_call: TRBD1
v_call: TRBV29-1
j_call: TRBJ2-5
cdr3_aa: CSVGGQGGGETQYF
cdr3_nt: TGCAGCGTTGGGGGACAGGGTGGCGGGGAGACCCAGTACTTC

clone_size: medium-sized
d_call: TRBD1
v_call: TRBV6-5
j_call: TRBJ1-6
cdr3_aa: CASSPATGGYSPLHF
cdr3_nt: TGTGCCAGCAGTCCCGCGACAGGGGGTTATTCACCCCTCCACTTT

clone_size: -
d_call: TRBD2
v_call: TRBV4-3
j_call: TRBJ2-3
cdr3_aa: CASSQVSGTSGGTDTQYF
cdr3_nt: TGCGCCAGCAGCCAAGTTTCCGGGACTAGCGGGGGAACAGATACGCAGTATTTT

clone_size: -
d_call: -
v_call: TRBV7-9
j_call: TRBJ2-3
cdr3_aa: CASNAKNTDTQYF
cdr3_nt: TGTGCCAGCAATGCGAAGAACACAGATACGCAGTATTTT

clone_size: -
d_call: TRBD2
v_call: TRBV7-9
j_call: TRBJ2-1
cdr3_aa: CASSFRLAGVGEQFF
cdr3_nt: TGTGCCAGCAGCTTTAGGCTAGCGGGAGTGGGTGAGCAGTTCTTC